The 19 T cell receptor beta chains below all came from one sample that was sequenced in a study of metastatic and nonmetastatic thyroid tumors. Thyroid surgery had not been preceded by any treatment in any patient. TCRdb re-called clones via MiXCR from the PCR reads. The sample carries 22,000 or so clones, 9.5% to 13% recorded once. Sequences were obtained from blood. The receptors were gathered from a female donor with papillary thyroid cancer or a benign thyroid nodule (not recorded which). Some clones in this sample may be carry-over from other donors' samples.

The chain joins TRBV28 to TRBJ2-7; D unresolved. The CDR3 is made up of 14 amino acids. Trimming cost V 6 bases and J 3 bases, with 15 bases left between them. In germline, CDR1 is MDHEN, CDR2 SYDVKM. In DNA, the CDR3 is TGTGCCAGCAGGGTACATGGCCTAAACTACGAGCAGTACTTC. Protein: CASRVHGLNYEQYF. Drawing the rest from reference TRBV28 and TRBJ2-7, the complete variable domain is DVKVTQSSRYLVKRTGEKVFLECVQDMDHENMFWYRQDPGLGLRLIYFSYDVKMKEKGDIPEGYSVSREKKERFSLILESASTNQTSMYLCASRVHGLNYEQYFGPGTRLTVT.

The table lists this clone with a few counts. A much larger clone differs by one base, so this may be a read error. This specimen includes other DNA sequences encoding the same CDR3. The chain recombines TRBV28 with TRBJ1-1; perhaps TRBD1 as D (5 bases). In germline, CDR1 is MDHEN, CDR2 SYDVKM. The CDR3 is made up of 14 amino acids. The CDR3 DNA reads TGTGCCAGCAGTCTAAAAGGCTATGGGACTGAAGCTCTCTTT. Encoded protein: CASSLKGYGTEALF.

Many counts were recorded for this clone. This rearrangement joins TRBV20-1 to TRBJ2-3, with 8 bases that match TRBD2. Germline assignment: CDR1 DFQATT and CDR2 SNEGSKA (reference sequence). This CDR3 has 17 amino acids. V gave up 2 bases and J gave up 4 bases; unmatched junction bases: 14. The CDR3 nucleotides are TGCAGTGCTAGACCACCCACGGCGGGAGGTGACGCAGATACGCAGTATTTT. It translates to CSARPPTAGGDADTQYF.

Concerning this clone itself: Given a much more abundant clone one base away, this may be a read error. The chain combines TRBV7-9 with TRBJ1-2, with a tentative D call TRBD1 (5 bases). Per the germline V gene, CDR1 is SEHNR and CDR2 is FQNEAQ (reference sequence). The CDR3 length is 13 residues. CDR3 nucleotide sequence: TGTTCCAGCAGCTCACAGGCTAACTATGGCTACACCTTC. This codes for CSSSSQANYGYTF.

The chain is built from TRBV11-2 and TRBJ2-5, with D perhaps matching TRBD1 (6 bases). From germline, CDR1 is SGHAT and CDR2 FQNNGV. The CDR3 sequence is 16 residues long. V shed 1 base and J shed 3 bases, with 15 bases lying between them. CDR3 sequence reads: CASSLGPGQGKETQYF. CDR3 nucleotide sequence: TGTGCCAGCAGCTTAGGGCCGGGACAAGGAAAAGAGACCCAGTACTTC.

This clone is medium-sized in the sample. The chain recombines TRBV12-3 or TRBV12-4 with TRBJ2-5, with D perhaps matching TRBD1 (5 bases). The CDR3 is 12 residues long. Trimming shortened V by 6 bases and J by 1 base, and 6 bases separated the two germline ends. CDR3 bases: TGTGCCAGCAGCCAGGGCCAAGAGACCCAGTACTTC. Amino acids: CASSQGQETQYF.

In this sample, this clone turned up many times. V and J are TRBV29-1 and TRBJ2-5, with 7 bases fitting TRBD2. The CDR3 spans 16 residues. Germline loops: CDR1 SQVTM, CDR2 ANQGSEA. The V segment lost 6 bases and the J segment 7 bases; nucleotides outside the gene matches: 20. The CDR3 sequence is CSVDPGLRMELGTQYF. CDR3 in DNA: TGCAGCGTCGATCCGGGACTAAGGATGGAGCTAGGGACCCAGTACTTC.

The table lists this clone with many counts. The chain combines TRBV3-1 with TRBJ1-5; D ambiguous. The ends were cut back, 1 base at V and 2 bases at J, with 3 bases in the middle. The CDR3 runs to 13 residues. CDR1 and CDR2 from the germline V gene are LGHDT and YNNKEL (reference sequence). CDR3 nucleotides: TGTGCCAGCAGCCAAGGGGGCAATCAGCCCCAGCATTTT. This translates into CASSQGGNQPQHF.

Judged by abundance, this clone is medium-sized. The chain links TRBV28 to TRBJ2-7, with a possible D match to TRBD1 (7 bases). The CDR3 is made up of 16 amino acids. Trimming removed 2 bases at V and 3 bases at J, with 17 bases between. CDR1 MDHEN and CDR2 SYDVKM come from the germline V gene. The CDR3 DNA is TGTGCCAGCAGTTTACTGGAACGGCAGGGGGGCTACGAGCAGTACTTC. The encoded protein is CASSLLERQGGYEQYF.

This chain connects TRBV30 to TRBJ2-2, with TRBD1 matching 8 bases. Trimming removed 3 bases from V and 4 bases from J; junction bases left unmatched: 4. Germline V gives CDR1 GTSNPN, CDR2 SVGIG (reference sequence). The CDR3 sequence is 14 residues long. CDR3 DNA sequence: TGTGCCTGGAGAAGGACAGGGACCACCGGGGAGCTGTTTTTT. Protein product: CAWRRTGTTGELFF.

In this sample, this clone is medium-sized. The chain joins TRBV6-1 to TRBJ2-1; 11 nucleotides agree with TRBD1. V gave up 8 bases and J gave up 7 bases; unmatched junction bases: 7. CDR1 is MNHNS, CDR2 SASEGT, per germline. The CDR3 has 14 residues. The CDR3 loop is CASLRGQGANEQFF. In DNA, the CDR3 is TGTGCCAGCCTCCGAGGACAGGGGGCAAATGAGCAGTTCTTC.

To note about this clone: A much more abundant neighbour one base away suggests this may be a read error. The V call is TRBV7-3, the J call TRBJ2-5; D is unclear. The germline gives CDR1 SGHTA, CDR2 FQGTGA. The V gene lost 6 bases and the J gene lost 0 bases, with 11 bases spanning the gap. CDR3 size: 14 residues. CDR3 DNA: TGTGCCAGCAGTTCACCCTTGTACCAAGAGACCCAGTACTTC. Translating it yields CASSSPLYQETQYF. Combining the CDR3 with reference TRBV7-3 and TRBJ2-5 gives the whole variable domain GAGVSQTPSNKVTEKGKYVELRCDPISGHTALYWYRQSLGQGPEFLIYFQGTGAADDSGLPNDRFFAVRPEGSVSTLKIQRTERGDSAVYLCASSSPLYQETQYFGPGTRLLVL.

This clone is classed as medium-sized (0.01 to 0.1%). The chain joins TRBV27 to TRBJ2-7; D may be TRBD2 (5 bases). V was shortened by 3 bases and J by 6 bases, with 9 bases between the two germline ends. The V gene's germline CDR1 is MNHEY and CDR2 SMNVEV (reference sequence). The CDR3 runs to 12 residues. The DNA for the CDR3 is TGTGCCAGCAGTTTTATCAGCGGCGAGCAGTACTTC. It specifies CASSFISGEQYF.

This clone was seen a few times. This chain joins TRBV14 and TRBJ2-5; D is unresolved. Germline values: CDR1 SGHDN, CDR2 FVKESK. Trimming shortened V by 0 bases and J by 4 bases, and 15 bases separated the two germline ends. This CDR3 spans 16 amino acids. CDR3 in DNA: TGTGCCAGCAGCCAAGACCCCAACAAGCTGGGAGAGACCCAGTACTTC. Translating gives CASSQDPNKLGETQYF.

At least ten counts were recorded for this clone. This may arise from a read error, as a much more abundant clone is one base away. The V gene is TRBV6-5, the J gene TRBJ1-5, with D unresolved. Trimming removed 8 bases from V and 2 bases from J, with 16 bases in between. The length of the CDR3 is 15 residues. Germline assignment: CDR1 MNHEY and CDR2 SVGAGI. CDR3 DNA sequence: TGTGCCAGCGGTTTGGATTCTAGCGGCAATCAGCCCCAGCATTTT. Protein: CASGLDSSGNQPQHF.

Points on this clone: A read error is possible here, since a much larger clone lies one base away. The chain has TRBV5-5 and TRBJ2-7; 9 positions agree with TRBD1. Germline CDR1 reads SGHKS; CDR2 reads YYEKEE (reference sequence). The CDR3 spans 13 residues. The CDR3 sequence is CVSSSDRGHEQYF. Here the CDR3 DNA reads TGTGTCAGCAGCTCGGACAGGGGCCACGAGCAGTACTTC.

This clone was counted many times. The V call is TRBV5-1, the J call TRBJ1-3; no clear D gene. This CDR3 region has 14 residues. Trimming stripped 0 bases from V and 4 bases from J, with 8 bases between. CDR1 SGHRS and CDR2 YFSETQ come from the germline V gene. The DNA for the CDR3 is TGCGCCAGCAGCTTGGAGGCATTCGGAAACACCATATATTTT. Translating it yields CASSLEAFGNTIYF.

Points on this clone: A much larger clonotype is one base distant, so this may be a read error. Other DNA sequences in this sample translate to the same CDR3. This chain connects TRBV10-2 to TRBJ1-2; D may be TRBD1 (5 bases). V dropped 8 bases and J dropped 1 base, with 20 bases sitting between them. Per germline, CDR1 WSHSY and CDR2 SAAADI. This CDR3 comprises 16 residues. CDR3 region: CASPRPGGKFNYGYTF. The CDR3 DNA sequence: TGCGCCAGCCCGAGGCCGGGGGGTAAGTTTAACTATGGCTACACCTTC.

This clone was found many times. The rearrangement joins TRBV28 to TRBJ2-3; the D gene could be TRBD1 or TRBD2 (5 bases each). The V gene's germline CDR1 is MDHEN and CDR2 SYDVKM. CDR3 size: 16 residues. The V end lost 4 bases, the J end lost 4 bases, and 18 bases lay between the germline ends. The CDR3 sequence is CASSSRSRGDPDTQYF. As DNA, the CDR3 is TGTGCCAGCAGTTCTCGTTCGAGGGGAGACCCAGATACGCAGTATTTT.